Listed below are T cell receptor beta chains from one sample, sequenced in a study of T cells after posttransplantation cyclophosphamide. The method was immunoSEQ multiplex PCR; TCRdb's version includes in-frame clones alone and lacks a portion of them. This sample carries around 28,000 clones, none of them present only once. The sample consisted of PBMCs. These receptor sequences come from an older woman in good health, CMV-negative, and a related stem cell transplant donor. Both conserved end residues are part of each CDR3. D genes are given only for firm matches. Expanded clones are given a class, and other clones once, few, many or no size at all.

CDR3nt	CDR3aa	d_gene	j_gene	v_gene	abundance
TGCGCCAGCAGTCCGGGACAGGGGTTTTACGAGCAGTACTTC	CASSPGQGFYEQYF	TRBD1	TRBJ2-7	TRBV10-1	few
TGTGCCAGTAGCAAGACAAGACTAGCGGGATGGCAAGAGACCCAGTACTTC	CASSKTRLAGWQETQYF	TRBD2	TRBJ2-5	TRBV19	many
TGTGCCAGCAGGATAACAGGGGACACTGAAGCTTTCTTT	CASRITGDTEAFF	TRBD1	TRBJ1-1	TRBV7-2	-
TGTGCCAGCAGTCAGGGACAGCGTTTGAACACTGAAGCTTTCTTT	CASSQGQRLNTEAFF	TRBD1	TRBJ1-1	TRBV6-5	many
TGTGCCAGCAGTTACGGGGGCCTGGGCTCTGAAGCTTTCTTT	CASSYGGLGSEAFF	-	TRBJ1-1	TRBV6-5	many
TGTGCCAGCAGCACAACCGCCGGGACTAGCGGCGCATTGGTTAGGACCCAGTACTTC	CASSTTAGTSGALVRTQYF	TRBD2	TRBJ2-5	TRBV7-2	few
TGTGCCAGCAGCTCACGGAGGCGGGCATCATCCGAGACCCAGTACTTC	CASSSRRRASSETQYF	-	TRBJ2-5	TRBV7-9	-
TGTGCCAGCAGCTTGGTTGGCGGGGGCTCCTACAATGAGCAGTTCTTC	CASSLVGGGSYNEQFF	TRBD2	TRBJ2-1	TRBV5-4	many
TGTGCCACCAGTGATACGGCTAGCGGGAGACTAGATACGCAGTATTTT	CATSDTASGRLDTQYF	TRBD2	TRBJ2-3	TRBV24-1	few
TGCGCCAGCAGCCAATCGACAGGGGGGACGTTGGATACGCAGTATTTT	CASSQSTGGTLDTQYF	TRBD1	TRBJ2-3	TRBV4-1	few
TGTGCCAGCGTTGGAGGGGCACTGAACACTGAAGCTTTCTTT	CASVGGALNTEAFF	-	TRBJ1-1	TRBV6-1	few
TGTGCCAGCAGCCAAAGTGGGACTAGCGGTTACGAGCAGTACTTC	CASSQSGTSGYEQYF	TRBD2	TRBJ2-7	TRBV7-6	many
TGTGCCAGCAGTCGGGGGGGCCCCGAGCAGTACTTC	CASSRGGPEQYF	TRBD2	TRBJ2-7	TRBV28	few
TGTGCCAGCAGCCCCAACAGGCCCTCTAGCAATCAGCCCCAGCATTTT	CASSPNRPSSNQPQHF	-	TRBJ1-5	TRBV27	few
TGTGCCAGCAGTCCGGTTTTCTCTGGAAACACCATATATTTT	CASSPVFSGNTIYF	-	TRBJ1-3	TRBV28	many
TGTGCCAGTGCCCCCCCAGCGAACACCGGGGAGCTGTTTTTT	CASAPPANTGELFF	-	TRBJ2-2	TRBV19	-
TGTGCCAGCAGTGAAGAGTCTAGCGGGTCGGAGACCCAGTACTTC	CASSEESSGSETQYF	TRBD2	TRBJ2-5	TRBV2	many
TGTGCCAGCAGTTCCCGACAGACCGTGGGCGGGGAGCTGTTTTTT	CASSSRQTVGGELFF	-	TRBJ2-2	TRBV12-3/TRBV12-4	-
TGCGCCAGCAACGAGGGGAACACCGGGGAGCTGTTTTTT	CASNEGNTGELFF	-	TRBJ2-2	TRBV5-1	few
TGTGCCTGGAGTAAAGGGACAGGGAATCAGCCCCAGCATTTT	CAWSKGTGNQPQHF	TRBD1	TRBJ1-5	TRBV30	few
TGTGCCAGCAGTTACTCAGGGTTGGCCTATGGCTACACCTTC	CASSYSGLAYGYTF	-	TRBJ1-2	TRBV6-5	few
TGTGCCAGCAGTCCCCCGGTAGCGGGAGTGAGGGAGCAGTACTTC	CASSPPVAGVREQYF	TRBD2	TRBJ2-7	TRBV28	many